This T cell receptor beta chain came from a study of OX40 agonist ivuxolimab in advanced cancers. About the research overall: Subjects had a mean age of 60 years, with a range of 23 to 79; around 83% were male.

The germline V gene encodes CDR1 GTSNPN and CDR2 SVGIG (reference sequence). Trimming stripped 5 bases from V and 9 bases from J, with 17 bases between. The CDR3 runs to 13 residues. Only in-frame clones appear in the TCRdb table, and some are missing; sequencing was by immunoSEQ multiplex PCR. The sample holds around 20,000 clones; about 88% are singletons and the top ten take under 35%. The receptor's source is an adult with an advanced solid tumor such as melanoma, head and neck, liver or kidney cancer. This material consisted of CD4+ or CD8+ T cells sorted from blood, taken in a trial of the OX40 agonist ivuxolimab. The chain links TRBV30 to TRBJ2-1; either TRBD1 or TRBD2 may fit D (6 bases each). The CDR3 nucleotides are TGTGCCTGGGGGGGGCCGGGCCGTGCTGAGCAGTTCTTC. Protein product: CAWGGPGRAEQFF. Full variable domain (outside the CDR3, taken from reference TRBV30 and TRBJ2-1): SQTIHQWPATLVQPVGSPLSLECTVEGTSNPNLYWYRQAAGRGLQLLFYSVGIGQISSEVPQNLSASRPQDRQFILSSKKLLLSDSGFYLCAWGGPGRAEQFFGPGTRLTVL.